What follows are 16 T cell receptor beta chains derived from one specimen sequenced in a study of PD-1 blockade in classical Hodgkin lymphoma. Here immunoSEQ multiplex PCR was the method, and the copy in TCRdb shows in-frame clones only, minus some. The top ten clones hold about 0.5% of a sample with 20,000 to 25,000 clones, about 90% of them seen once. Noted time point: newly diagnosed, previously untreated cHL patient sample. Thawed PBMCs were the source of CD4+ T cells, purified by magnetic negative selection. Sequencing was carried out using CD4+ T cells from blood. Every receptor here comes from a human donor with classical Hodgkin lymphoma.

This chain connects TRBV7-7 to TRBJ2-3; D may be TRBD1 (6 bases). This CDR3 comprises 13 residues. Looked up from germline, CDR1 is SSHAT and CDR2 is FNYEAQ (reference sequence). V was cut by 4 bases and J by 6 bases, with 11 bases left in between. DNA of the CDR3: TGTGCCAGCAGCTCTACAGGGCCCGATACGCAGTATTTT. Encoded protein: CASSSTGPDTQYF.

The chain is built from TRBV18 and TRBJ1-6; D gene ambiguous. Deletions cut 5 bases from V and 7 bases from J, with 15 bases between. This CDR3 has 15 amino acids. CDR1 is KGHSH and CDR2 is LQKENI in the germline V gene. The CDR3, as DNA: TGTGCCAGCTCAACCCAGGAACTCGGGAATTCACCCCTCCACTTT. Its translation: CASSTQELGNSPLHF.

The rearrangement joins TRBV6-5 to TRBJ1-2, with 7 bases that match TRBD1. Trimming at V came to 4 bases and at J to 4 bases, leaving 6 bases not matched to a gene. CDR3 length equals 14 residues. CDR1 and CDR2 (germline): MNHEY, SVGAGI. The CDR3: CASSSEGAAYGYTF. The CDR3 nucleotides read TGTGCCAGCAGTTCAGAGGGGGCTGCCTATGGCTACACCTTC.

The CDR3 is CASSPPEGRPYGYTF. For the CDR3, the DNA is TGTGCCAGCAGCCCCCCGGAGGGACGGCCTTATGGCTACACCTTC. The chain employs TRBV28 and TRBJ1-2; a weak D match, TRBD1 (5 bases). Germline-derived CDR1 and CDR2 are MDHEN and SYDVKM. CDR3 length equals 15 residues. The V end lost 6 bases, the J end lost 5 bases, and 19 bases lay between the germline ends.

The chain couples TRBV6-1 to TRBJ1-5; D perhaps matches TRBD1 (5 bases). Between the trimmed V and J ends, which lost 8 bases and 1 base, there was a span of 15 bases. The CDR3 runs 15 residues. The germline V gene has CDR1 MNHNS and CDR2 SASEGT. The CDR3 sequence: CASLFRDGSNQPQHF. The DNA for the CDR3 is TGTGCCAGCTTATTCAGGGACGGGAGCAATCAGCCCCAGCATTTT.

CDR3 in DNA: TGTGCCAGCAGTTTAGATTTTTCCAGGGGCACCGGGGAGCTGTTTTTT. This gives the protein CASSLDFSRGTGELFF. V and J are TRBV28 and TRBJ2-2; weak D call: TRBD1 (6 bases). The V and J ends lost 2 bases and 4 bases respectively, with 14 bases between them. This CDR3 spans 16 amino acids. Germline V gene sequence: CDR1 MDHEN, CDR2 SYDVKM.

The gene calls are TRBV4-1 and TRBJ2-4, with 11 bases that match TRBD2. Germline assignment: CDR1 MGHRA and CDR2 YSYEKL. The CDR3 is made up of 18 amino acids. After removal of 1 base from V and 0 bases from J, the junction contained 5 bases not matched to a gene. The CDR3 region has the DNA TGCGCCAGCAGCCAAGGGCTAGCGGGGGGTTTAGCCAAAAACATTCAGTACTTC. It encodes CASSQGLAGGLAKNIQYF.

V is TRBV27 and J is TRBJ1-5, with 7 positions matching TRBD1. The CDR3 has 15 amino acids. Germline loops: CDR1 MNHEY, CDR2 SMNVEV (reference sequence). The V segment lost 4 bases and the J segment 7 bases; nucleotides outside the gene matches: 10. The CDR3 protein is CASSSGGEGRQPQHF. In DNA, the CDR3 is TGTGCCAGCAGTTCAGGGGGAGAGGGAAGGCAGCCCCAGCATTTT.

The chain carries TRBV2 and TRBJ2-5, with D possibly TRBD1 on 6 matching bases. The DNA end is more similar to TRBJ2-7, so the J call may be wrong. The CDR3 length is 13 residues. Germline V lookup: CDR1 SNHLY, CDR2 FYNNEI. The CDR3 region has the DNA TGTGCCAGCAGTGTGGACAGCTCCTACGAGCAGTACTTC. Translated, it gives CASSVDSSYEQYF.

CDR3 sequence reads: CASLRTGLYEQYF. In DNA, the CDR3 is TGTGCCAGCCTCCGGACAGGACTCTACGAGCAGTACTTC. The J gene is TRBJ2-7, the V gene TRBV6-1; 7 nucleotides align to TRBD1. This CDR3 is built from 13 residues. Per the germline V gene, CDR1 is MNHNS and CDR2 is SASEGT. J was trimmed by 3 bases and V by 8 bases; bases with no gene match: 7.

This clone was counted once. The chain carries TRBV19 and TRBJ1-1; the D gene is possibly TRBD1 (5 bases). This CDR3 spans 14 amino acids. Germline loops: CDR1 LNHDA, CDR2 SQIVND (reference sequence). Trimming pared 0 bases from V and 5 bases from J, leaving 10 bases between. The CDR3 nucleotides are TGTGCCAGTAGTATAGACAAGGGGCGTACTGAAGCTTTCTTT. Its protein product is CASSIDKGRTEAFF.

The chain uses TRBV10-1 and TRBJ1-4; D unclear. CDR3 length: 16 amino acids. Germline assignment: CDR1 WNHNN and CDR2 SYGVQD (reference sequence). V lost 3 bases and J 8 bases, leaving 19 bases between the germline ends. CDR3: CASSEFSNRLWEKLFF. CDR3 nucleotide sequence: TGCGCCAGCAGTGAATTTTCTAATCGGCTATGGGAAAAACTGTTTTTT.

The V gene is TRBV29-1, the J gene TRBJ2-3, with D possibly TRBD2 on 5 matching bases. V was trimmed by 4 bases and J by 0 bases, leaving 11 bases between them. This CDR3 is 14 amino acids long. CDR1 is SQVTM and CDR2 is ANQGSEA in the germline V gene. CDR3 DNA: TGCAGCGTTGGTGACGGGGTTAGCACAGATACGCAGTATTTT. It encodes CSVGDGVSTDTQYF.

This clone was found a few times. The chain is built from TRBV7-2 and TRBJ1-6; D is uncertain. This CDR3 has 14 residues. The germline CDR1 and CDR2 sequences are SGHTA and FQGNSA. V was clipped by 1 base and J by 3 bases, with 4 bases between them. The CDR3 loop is CASSLDGYNSPLHF. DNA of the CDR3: TGTGCCAGCAGCTTAGATGGCTATAATTCACCCCTCCACTTT.

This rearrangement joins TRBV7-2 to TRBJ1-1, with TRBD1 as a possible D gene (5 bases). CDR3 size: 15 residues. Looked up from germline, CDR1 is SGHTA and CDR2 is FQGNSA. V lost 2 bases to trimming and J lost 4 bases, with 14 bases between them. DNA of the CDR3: TGTGCCAGCAGCTTAAGGGGAAGAGGAGGCACTGAAGCTTTCTTT. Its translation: CASSLRGRGGTEAFF.

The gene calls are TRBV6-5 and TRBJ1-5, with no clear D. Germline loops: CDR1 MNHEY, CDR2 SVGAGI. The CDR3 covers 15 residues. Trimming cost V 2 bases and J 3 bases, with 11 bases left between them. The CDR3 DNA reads TGTGCCAGCAGTTACCGACTGGATGCCAATCAGCCCCAGCATTTT. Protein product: CASSYRLDANQPQHF.